This T cell receptor (beta chain) was identified during a study of T cell repertoires and HLA-DP antigens. About the study: In vitro CD4+ alloreactivity was against HeLa-presented HLA-DP. General study findings and limits: Naive and memory CD4+ cells were analysed together, not apart.

V was trimmed by 4 bases and J by 3 bases, leaving 7 bases between them. In germline, CDR1 is SGHVS, CDR2 FQNEAQ. The CDR3 extends over 13 amino acids. The PCR primers covered 54 TRBV and 13 TRBJ segments. Measured with immunoSEQ multiplex PCR; TCRdb has only the in-frame clones, and not every one. Of some 110,000 clones listed, 80% to 95% are singletons. Details on this clone: Its target is unknown.

The TCR sequence derives from a woman under 30 in good health and CMV-seronegative. The V and J genes are TRBV7-8 and TRBJ1-5; a weak D match, TRBD1 (6 bases). What was sequenced was CD4+ T cells from PBMCs. CDR3 nucleotide sequence: TGTGCCAGCAGCTACAGGGTCAATCAGCCCCAGCATTTT. This translates into CASSYRVNQPQHF.